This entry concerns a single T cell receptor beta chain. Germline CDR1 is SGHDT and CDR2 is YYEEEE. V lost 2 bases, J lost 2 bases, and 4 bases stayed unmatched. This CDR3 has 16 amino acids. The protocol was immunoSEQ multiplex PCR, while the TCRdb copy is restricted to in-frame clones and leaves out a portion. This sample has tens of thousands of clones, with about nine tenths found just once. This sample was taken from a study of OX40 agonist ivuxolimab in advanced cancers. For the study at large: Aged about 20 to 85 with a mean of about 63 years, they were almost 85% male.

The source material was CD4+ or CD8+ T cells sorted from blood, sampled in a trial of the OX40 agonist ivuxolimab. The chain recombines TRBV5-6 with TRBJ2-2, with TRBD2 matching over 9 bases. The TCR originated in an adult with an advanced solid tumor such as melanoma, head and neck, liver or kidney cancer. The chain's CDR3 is CASSFRLADNTGELFF. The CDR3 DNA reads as TGTGCCAGCAGCTTTCGACTAGCGGACAACACCGGGGAGCTGTTTTTT.